This T cell receptor beta chain was profiled in a study of T cell repertoires in cytomegalovirus infection (dated by TCRdb to 2018 to 2020). Some background on the complete study: Recently identified HLA-C-restricted CMV epitopes, whose presentation resists viral immunomodulation, were targeted by peptide stimulations together with well-studied HLA-B-restricted epitopes. The HLA type of each donor mattered for the analysis, because public TCR beta signatures pointed to carriage of CMV infection along with the matching HLA type.

The sample holds one count of this clonotype. There is no known antigen for this receptor. No much larger clone exists at a distance of one base, and base qualities are not known. A read on its own is weak evidence. The intended sense of this specimen's treatment or condition label: in vitro stimulation with specific CMV peptide epitopes to enrich CMV-specific T cells. The paper's findings and limits, for the study overall: In the ex vivo response, HLA-C-restricted CMV-specific TCR beta clonotypes were dominant, and in two of eight donors the single most frequent clonotype came from this HLA-C-restricted group. Cumulative frequency of public TCR beta family members discriminated carriers of CMV infection plus the relevant HLA type in this cohort and an independent roughly 330-donor cohort.

TCRdb records Illumina HiSeq 1500 as the sequencer. Starting from the raw public reads, TCRdb applied fastp trimming at Q25, assembled clones with MiXCR and retained in-frame beta chains. Every distinct CDR3 protein forms one entry, paired with its most common genes and DNA. The sample table shows approximately 910,000 distinct CDR3 sequences, and roughly 30% are seen once. Around an eighth of the sample is taken by the ten largest. The sample consisted of cultured CD8+ T cells from PBMCs, taken from culture after CMV antigen stimulation. The TCR originated in a human donor in good health (CMV status not recorded). Some clones in this sample may be carry-over from other donors' samples.

For the CDR3, the sequence is CASSSLLYQGANGYTF. The bases read TGTGCCAGCAGCTCTCTCTTGTATCAGGGGGCGAATGGCTACACCTTC. Here the chain combines TRBV5-4 and TRBJ1-2; 8 central nucleotides agree with TRBD1. Inclusive of the bounding cysteine and phenylalanine, the CDR3 is 16 residues long. The only DNA kept is the CDR3, 48 bases in frame from the first base. Relative to germline, V is missing 3 bases and J is missing 6 bases, with 13 bases of the junction outside any gene match. CDR1 and CDR2, looked up from the germline V gene (reference sequence), are SGHNT and YYREEE.